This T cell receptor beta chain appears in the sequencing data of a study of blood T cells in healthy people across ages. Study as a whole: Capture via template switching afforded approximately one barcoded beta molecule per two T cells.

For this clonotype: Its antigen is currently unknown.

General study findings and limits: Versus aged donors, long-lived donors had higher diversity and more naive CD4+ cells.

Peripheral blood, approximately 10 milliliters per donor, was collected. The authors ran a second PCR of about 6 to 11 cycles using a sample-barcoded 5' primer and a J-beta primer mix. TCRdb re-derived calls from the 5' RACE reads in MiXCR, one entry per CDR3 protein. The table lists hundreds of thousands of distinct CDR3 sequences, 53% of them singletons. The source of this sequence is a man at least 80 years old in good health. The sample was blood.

As DNA, the CDR3 is TGTGCCAGCAGTCTTACAGGGGAAGGTGGCTACACCTTC. It translates to CASSLTGEGGYTF. The rearrangement joins TRBV28 to TRBJ1-2; 7 positions match TRBD1. The germline V gene encodes CDR1 MDHEN and CDR2 SYDVKM. V trimming: 5 bases; J trimming: 7 bases; junction bases outside the gene matches: 7. CDR3 length equals 13 residues.